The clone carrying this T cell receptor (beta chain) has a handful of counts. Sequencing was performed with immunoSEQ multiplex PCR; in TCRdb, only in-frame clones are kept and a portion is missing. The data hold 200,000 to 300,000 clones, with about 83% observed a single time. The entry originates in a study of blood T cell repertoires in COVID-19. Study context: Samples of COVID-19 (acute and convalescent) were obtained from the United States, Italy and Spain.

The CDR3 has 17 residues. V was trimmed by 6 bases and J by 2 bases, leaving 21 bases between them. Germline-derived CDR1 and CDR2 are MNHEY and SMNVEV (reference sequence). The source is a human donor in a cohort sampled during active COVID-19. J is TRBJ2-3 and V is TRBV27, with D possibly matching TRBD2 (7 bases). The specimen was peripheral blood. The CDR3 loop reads CASSQPLRGAYTDTQYF. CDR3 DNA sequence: TGTGCCAGCAGCCAACCTCTCCGGGGGGCATACACAGATACGCAGTATTTT.